This TCR beta chain was recorded in a study of cytomegalovirus exposure and HLA in healthy donors. The study ran its PCR with 60 Vbeta and 13 Jbeta primers. The protocol was immunoSEQ multiplex PCR, while the TCRdb copy is restricted to in-frame clones and leaves out a portion. The sample contains 140,000 or so clones, 68% of which appear only once. V lost 6 bases and J 4 bases, leaving 18 bases between the germline ends. Germline V gives CDR1 LGHNT, CDR2 FRNRAP. The CDR3 covers 15 residues. J is TRBJ2-5 and V is TRBV12-5; tentatively, D is TRBD2 (7 bases). The origin of this receptor is a man in his 60s in good health and CMV-seronegative. The material sequenced was PBMCs. CDR3 DNA: TGTGCTAGTGGCGGGGGAGGGGGAAGTGGAGAGACCCAGTACTTC. This gives the protein CASGGGGGSGETQYF.